The clone carrying this T cell receptor beta chain is called medium-sized based on its frequency. What it recognizes is unknown. TCRdb derives one entry per CDR3 protein from the 10x single-cell sequencing reads, leaving out DNA. The sample table includes more than 650 distinct CDR3 sequences. This sample is part of a study of CD8 T cells in cerebrospinal fluid in Alzheimer's disease. The study's findings and limits: Alzheimer's patients were not enriched for EBV-specific clones, which were not the most expanded. Patients with mild cognitive impairment or Alzheimer's disease had a larger top CSF clone percentage than controls.

Live CSF cells were sorted with a live/dead marker for droplet-based sequencing. This CDR3 contains 16 residues. CDR1 SGHDT and CDR2 YYEEEE come from the germline V gene. V is TRBV5-6 and J is TRBJ2-2; TCRdb reports TRBD1, a call that lacks DNA to check it against. The specimen was cerebrospinal fluid. The receptor comes from a human donor in good health. The CDR3: CASSLRQGASVGELFF.